The source of this TCR beta chain is a study of blood T cell repertoires in COVID-19. Study-level background: The origin of the acute and convalescent COVID-19 samples was the United States, Italy and Spain. In each case, the material was cDNA or gDNA derived from T cells, B-cell-depleted T cells, or PBMCs.

Study processing details: Researchers report that nucleated cell counts were estimated from reference gene primer amplification. Sequenced by immunoSEQ multiplex PCR; TCRdb stores in-frame clones only, minus some. The DNA gave D and trimming, while V, J and clone size come from that table. The data contain tens of thousands of clones, approximately 78% of them singletons. Germline V lookup: CDR1 SQVTM, CDR2 ANQGSEA. Unmatched junction bases numbered 9, after V lost 5 bases and J lost 6 bases. The CDR3 is 14 residues long. The chain combines TRBV29-1 with TRBJ2-1; 8 bases match TRBD2. Sequenced: peripheral blood. This clonotype was sampled from a woman in her sixties or seventies with COVID-19, enrolled during active disease. This CDR3 is CSVHRAGGTNEQFF. The CDR3 DNA reads as TGCAGCGTTCATCGGGCGGGGGGCACCAATGAGCAGTTCTTC.